Presented here are 9 T cell receptor beta chains from one specimen sequenced in a study of shared clonotypes between healthy human individuals. Repertoires were generated with immunoSEQ multiplex PCR, while TCRdb's copy carries only in-frame clones and drops some. The profile shows 2 million to 2.5 million clones, around 95% of them singletons. The sequencing sample was made of naive CD4+ T cells sorted from blood. Indicated subset: CD45RA+ positively selected. The source is a young man in good health.

The chain couples TRBV6-5 to TRBJ1-2; perhaps TRBD1 as D (5 bases). This CDR3 contains 14 residues. Germline V CDR1 and CDR2: MNHEY, SVGAGI. Trimming stripped 8 bases from V and 4 bases from J, with 17 bases between. The CDR3 region is CASGTLDGTYGYTF. CDR3 nucleotides: TGTGCCAGCGGGACCTTGGACGGTACCTATGGCTACACCTTC.

The V gene is TRBV30, the J gene TRBJ2-2; TRBD1 matches at 8 bases. Germline CDR1 GTSNPN, CDR2 SVGIG (reference sequence). This CDR3 is 14 amino acids long. The ends lost 3 bases at V and 5 bases at J; junction bases unmatched: 5. CDR3 DNA sequence: TGTGCCTGGAGCAACACAGGGGGTACCGGGGAGCTGTTTTTT. It is translated as CAWSNTGGTGELFF.

The V gene is TRBV18, the J gene TRBJ2-7, with 9 bases lining up with TRBD1. J lost 3 bases, V lost 1 base, and 4 bases had no gene match. Germline V gives CDR1 KGHSH, CDR2 LQKENI. CDR3 length: 15 residues. The CDR3 region is CASSPRGQGNYEQYF. The CDR3 bases are TGTGCCAGCTCACCACGTGGACAGGGGAACTACGAGCAGTACTTC.

The J gene is TRBJ1-2, the V gene TRBV30; weak D call: TRBD1 (6 bases). Germline V gene lookup returns CDR1 GTSNPN and CDR2 SVGIG (reference sequence). There are 13 residues in the CDR3. V lost 3 bases, J lost 7 bases, and 15 bases lay in between. CDR3 coding DNA: TGTGCCTGGAGCGGAGGCCGGGACACTGGCTACACCTTC. This translates into CAWSGGRDTGYTF. The whole variable domain, remainder taken from reference TRBV30 and TRBJ1-2, is SQTIHQWPATLVQPVGSPLSLECTVEGTSNPNLYWYRQAAGRGLQLLFYSVGIGQISSEVPQNLSASRPQDRQFILSSKKLLLSDSGFYLCAWSGGRDTGYTFGSGTRLTVV.

This clone turned up a few times. This chain connects TRBV15 to TRBJ2-1, with 7 bases aligning to TRBD2. The CDR3 extends over 16 amino acids. Unmatched junction bases numbered 12, after V lost 6 bases and J lost 4 bases. Per germline, CDR1 LNHNV and CDR2 YYDKDF (reference sequence). The CDR3 is CATRSEGRGRYNEQFF. CDR3 coding DNA: TGTGCCACCAGATCCGAGGGGAGGGGTCGTTACAATGAGCAGTTCTTC.

The CDR3 is CASSPWDSSSNYGYTF. CDR3 coding DNA: TGCGCCAGCAGCCCGTGGGACAGTAGCTCTAACTATGGCTACACCTTC. The chain uses TRBV5-1 and TRBJ1-2; TRBD1 matches 7 bases. CDR3 size: 16 residues. V trimming: 4 bases; J trimming: 0 bases; junction bases outside the gene matches: 9. The germline V gene encodes CDR1 SGHRS and CDR2 YFSETQ.

The V and J genes are TRBV14 and TRBJ1-3; D is uncertain. The CDR3 has 13 amino acids. CDR1 SGHDN and CDR2 FVKESK come from the germline V gene. The V end was cut by 6 bases, the J end by 0 bases, with 6 bases between. The CDR3, as DNA: TGTGCCAGCAGACAAAGCTCTGGAAACACCATATATTTT. Protein: CASRQSSGNTIYF.

This clone appeared a single time. This sequence joins TRBV9 and TRBJ1-6; no clear D gene. CDR3 length: 13 amino acids. Germline CDR1 is SGDLS and CDR2 is YYNGEE. V lost 0 bases and J 8 bases, leaving 6 bases between the germline ends. CDR3 amino acids: CASSVERYSPLHF. The CDR3 DNA sequence: TGTGCCAGCAGCGTAGAGAGGTATTCACCCCTCCACTTT.

The chain carries TRBV5-6 and TRBJ1-2; D uncertain. Trimming stripped 1 base from V and 4 bases from J, with 5 bases between. Germline CDR1 SGHDT, CDR2 YYEEEE. The CDR3 contains 12 residues. In nucleotides, the CDR3 is TGTGCCAGCAGCTTGTCCATCTATGGCTACACCTTC. This gives the protein CASSLSIYGYTF.